Following are 31 T cell receptor beta chains from one sample sequenced in a study of CD8 T cells in Susac syndrome. RNA, at about 0.45 to 1 ug, was reverse transcribed with random hexamers. TCRdb processed the immunoSEQ multiplex PCR reads anew with MiXCR; each CDR3 protein has one entry. The profile shows roughly 130,000 distinct CDR3 sequences, approximately 94% of them singletons. The specimen was CD4+ T cells from PBMCs. The source is a human donor with multiple sclerosis.

The chain employs TRBV12-3 or TRBV12-4 and TRBJ2-7; TRBD2 aligns across 7 bases. The CDR3 is 13 amino acids. Trimming cost V 0 bases and J 4 bases; bases outside gene matches: 0. CDR3 residues: CASSLARGYEQYF. Here the CDR3 DNA reads TGTGCCAGCAGTTTAGCGCGGGGGTACGAGCAGTACTTC.

The V and J genes are TRBV18 and TRBJ1-1, with TRBD1 as a possible D gene (5 bases). V was pared by 2 bases and J by 3 bases, with 13 bases between. The CDR3 covers 15 residues. The V gene's germline CDR1 is KGHSH and CDR2 LQKENI. As DNA, the CDR3 is TGTGCCAGCTCACCAGTGCCTTCGGGGGACACTGAAGCTTTCTTT. Translated, it gives CASSPVPSGDTEAFF.

This chain connects TRBV7-2 to TRBJ1-2; D is unresolved. This CDR3 region has 12 residues. The ends were cut back, 3 bases at V and 10 bases at J, with 12 bases in the middle. CDR1 and CDR2 (germline): SGHTA, FQGNSA. CDR3 protein: CASSFREEYYTF. CDR3 DNA sequence: TGTGCCAGCAGCTTCCGGGAGGAGTACTACACCTTC. Full variable domain (remainder filled in from reference TRBV7-2 and TRBJ1-2): GAGVSQSPSNKVTEKGKDVELRCDPISGHTALYWYRQSLGQGLEFLIYFQGNSAPDKSGLPSDRFSAERTGGSVSTLTIQRTQQEDSAVYLCASSFREEYYTFGSGTRLTVV.

The V and J genes are TRBV4-1 and TRBJ1-2; D perhaps matches TRBD1 (5 bases). The CDR3 has 15 amino acids. In germline, CDR1 is MGHRA, CDR2 YSYEKL. Trimming pared 4 bases from V and 4 bases from J, leaving 16 bases between. CDR3 nucleotides: TGCGCCAGCAGCCCCCGGGGGGGGGTTCCCTATGGCTACACCTTC. Its translation: CASSPRGGVPYGYTF.

This sequence joins TRBV18 and TRBJ1-5; D not resolved. The V and J ends lost 3 bases and 3 bases respectively, with 9 bases between them. CDR3 length: 14 amino acids. Germline V lookup: CDR1 KGHSH, CDR2 LQKENI. CDR3 sequence reads: CASSPAGYNQPQHF. The CDR3, as DNA: TGTGCCAGCTCACCGGCGGGATACAATCAGCCCCAGCATTTT.

The chain couples TRBV6-5 to TRBJ2-5; D not resolved. This CDR3 comprises 14 residues. The V gene lost 7 bases and the J gene lost 3 bases, with 15 bases spanning the gap. The V gene's germline CDR1 is MNHEY and CDR2 SVGAGI. The CDR3 region is CASTRSSREETQYF. The CDR3 bases are TGTGCCAGCACCCGATCATCCCGGGAAGAGACCCAGTACTTC.

This chain links TRBV3-1 with TRBJ2-1; 9 bases align to TRBD2. V lost 0 bases and J lost 8; bases outside the gene matches: 11. This CDR3 is 17 amino acids long. From germline, CDR1 is LGHDT and CDR2 YNNKEL (reference sequence). The DNA of the CDR3 is TGTGCCAGCAGCCAAGAATTAGGGCTAGCGGGATCTTATGAGCAGTTCTTC. Translating gives CASSQELGLAGSYEQFF.

This CDR3 reads CSAKGTGNQPQHF. In nucleotides, the CDR3 is TGCAGTGCTAAGGGGACAGGGAATCAGCCCCAGCATTTT. The rearrangement links TRBV20-1 to TRBJ1-5, with 9 bases identical to TRBD1. Unmatched junction bases numbered 2, after V lost 4 bases and J lost 4 bases. The CDR3 runs to 13 residues. Germline V CDR1 and CDR2: DFQATT, SNEGSKA (reference sequence).

This rearrangement joins TRBV25-1 to TRBJ2-7; 8 bases match TRBD1. With 4 bases clipped from V and 1 base from J, the junction kept 9 bases outside the gene matches. CDR3 length equals 16 residues. The germline CDR1 and CDR2 sequences are MGHDK and SYGVNS. This CDR3 is CASSAPGQGRSYEQYF. As DNA, the CDR3 is TGTGCCAGCAGTGCCCCTGGACAGGGACGATCCTACGAGCAGTACTTC.

The chain combines TRBV29-1 with TRBJ1-1, with 7 bases matching TRBD1. CDR1 and CDR2 from the germline V gene are SQVTM and ANQGSEA. Germline trimming cut 6 bases from V and 1 base from J; bases unmatched to any gene: 2. The CDR3 runs to 12 residues. This CDR3 reads CSVGQKNTEAFF. CDR3 DNA sequence: TGCAGCGTGGGACAGAAGAACACTGAAGCTTTCTTT.

In this sample, this clonotype turned up once. The rearrangement links TRBV7-2 to TRBJ1-2, with D tentatively TRBD1 (6 bases). V shed 3 bases and J shed 6 bases, with 11 bases lying between them. Looked up from germline, CDR1 is SGHTA and CDR2 is FQGNSA. CDR3 size: 13 residues. CDR3 protein: CASSFYRDNGYTF. The CDR3 DNA follows: TGTGCCAGCAGCTTTTACAGGGACAATGGCTACACCTTC. The whole variable domain, filled in from reference TRBV7-2 and TRBJ1-2, reads GAGVSQSPSNKVTEKGKDVELRCDPISGHTALYWYRQSLGQGLEFLIYFQGNSAPDKSGLPSDRFSAERTGGSVSTLTIQRTQQEDSAVYLCASSFYRDNGYTFGSGTRLTVV.

This clonotype was observed a handful of times. The chain has TRBV29-1 and TRBJ2-5, with D unclear. This CDR3 has 16 amino acids. Germline CDR1 reads SQVTM; CDR2 reads ANQGSEA. V lost 7 bases to trimming and J lost 5 bases, with 26 bases between them. CDR3 coding DNA: TGCAGCGCCTCGGCATTAGGAGCCGGTCAGTTGGAGACCCAGTACTTC. This gives the protein CSASALGAGQLETQYF.

The chain joins TRBV12-5 to TRBJ2-5; D is ambiguous. The CDR3 length is 15 residues. Germline V lookup: CDR1 LGHNT, CDR2 FRNRAP. V was shortened by 1 base and J by 7 bases, with 16 bases between the two germline ends. The CDR3 sequence: CASGLGLATRGTQYF. CDR3 nucleotides: TGTGCTAGTGGTTTGGGCTTGGCCACCCGAGGGACCCAGTACTTC. The full variable domain, completed using reference TRBV12-5 and TRBJ2-5, is DARVTQTPRHKVTEMGQEVTMRCQPILGHNTVFWYRQTMMQGLELLAYFRNRAPLDDSGMPKDRFSAEMPDATLATLKIQPSEPRDSAVYFCASGLGLATRGTQYFGPGTRLLVL.

V is TRBV30 and J is TRBJ2-3, with D unresolved. In germline, CDR1 is GTSNPN, CDR2 SVGIG (reference sequence). V was clipped by 2 bases and J by 6 bases, with 15 bases between them. CDR3 length: 14 amino acids. CDR3 coding DNA: TGTGCCTGGAGTTTGGGAACAAGAATTGATACGCAGTATTTT. It codes for CAWSLGTRIDTQYF.

This chain links TRBV27 with TRBJ2-5; TRBD1 agrees at 9 bases. The CDR3 is 14 amino acids. Trimming removed 5 bases from V and 9 bases from J; junction bases left unmatched: 10. Germline CDR1 MNHEY, CDR2 SMNVEV (reference sequence). CDR3 nucleotides: TGTGCCAGCAGTACAGACAGGGGGTACGGGGCCCAGTACTTC. Translated, it gives CASSTDRGYGAQYF.

This chain's CDR3 is CASSSRLAGRGFF. The CDR3 DNA reads as TGTGCCAGCAGCTCCCGACTAGCGGGAAGGGGGTTCTTC. The chain employs TRBV6-2 or TRBV6-3 and TRBJ2-1; the match to TRBD2 covers 11 bases. The CDR3 runs to 13 residues. Losses at the gene ends were 6 bases for V and 15 bases for J; bases not matched to a gene: 10. CDR1 and CDR2 from the germline V gene are MNHEY and SVGEGT.

The chain is built from TRBV29-1 and TRBJ2-4; tentatively, D is TRBD1 or TRBD2 (5 bases each). The ends were cut back, 2 bases at V and 13 bases at J, with 12 bases in the middle. The CDR3 spans 11 residues. In germline, CDR1 is SQVTM, CDR2 ANQGSEA. The CDR3 region is CSVETGTGQYF. CDR3 DNA: TGCAGCGTTGAAACCGGGACGGGCCAGTACTTC. Supplemented by reference TRBV29-1 and TRBJ2-4, the full variable domain reads SAVISQKPSRDICQRGTSLTIQCQVDSQVTMMFWYRQQPGQSLTLIATANQGSEATYESGFVIDKFPISRPNLTFSTLTVSNMSPEDSSIYLCSVETGTGQYFGAGTRLSVL.

The rearrangement joins TRBV11-1 to TRBJ1-1; D remains unclear. Germline CDR1 is SGHAT and CDR2 is FQDESV (reference sequence). The CDR3 sequence is 13 residues long. V lost 5 bases to trimming and J lost 10 bases, with 17 bases between them. Here the CDR3 DNA reads TGTGCCAGCAGCGCCTATATTGCAAGTGGAGCTTTCTTT. The encoded protein is CASSAYIASGAFF.

CDR3 loop: CAWSPGQGRTDTQYF. The DNA of the CDR3 is TGTGCCTGGAGTCCGGGACAGGGGAGGACAGATACGCAGTATTTT. The chain combines TRBV30 with TRBJ2-3, with TRBD1 matching 10 bases. CDR3 length: 15 residues. CDR1 and CDR2 (germline): GTSNPN, SVGIG (reference sequence). V was clipped by 2 bases and J by 3 bases; unmatched bases: 5. Together with reference TRBV30 and TRBJ2-3, the CDR3 gives the full variable domain: SQTIHQWPATLVQPVGSPLSLECTVEGTSNPNLYWYRQAAGRGLQLLFYSVGIGQISSEVPQNLSASRPQDRQFILSSKKLLLSDSGFYLCAWSPGQGRTDTQYFGPGTRLTVL.

J is TRBJ2-7 and V is TRBV5-1; tentative D call: TRBD2 (6 bases). The CDR3 covers 12 residues. From germline, CDR1 is SGHRS and CDR2 YFSETQ. V was shortened by 1 base and J by 6 bases, with 8 bases between the two germline ends. The CDR3 protein is CASSLSGGEQYF. The DNA of the CDR3 is TGCGCCAGCAGCTTGTCCGGGGGCGAGCAGTACTTC. Looking up the rest from reference TRBV5-1 and TRBJ2-7 gives the full variable domain: KAGVTQTPRYLIKTRGQQVTLSCSPISGHRSVSWYQQTPGQGLQFLFEYFSETQRNKGNFPGRFSGRQFSNSRSEMNVSTLELGDSALYLCASSLSGGEQYFGPGTRLTVT.

The genes are TRBV20-1 and TRBJ1-2; 9 nucleotides agree with TRBD1. Germline CDR1 is DFQATT and CDR2 is SNEGSKA (reference sequence). The junction had 10 bases not matched to a gene; V was cut back by 4 bases and J by 4 bases. This CDR3 comprises 15 residues. CDR3 residues: CSAIAGQGLFYGYTF. The CDR3 DNA reads as TGCAGTGCTATCGCGGGACAGGGCCTCTTCTATGGCTACACCTTC.

The V call is TRBV30, the J call TRBJ1-4; D is uncertain. V lost 2 bases to trimming and J lost 7 bases, with 14 bases between them. The germline CDR1 and CDR2 sequences are GTSNPN and SVGIG (reference sequence). The CDR3 totals 14 residues. The CDR3 is CAWSIQTLAEKLFF. Here the CDR3 DNA reads TGTGCCTGGAGTATCCAGACGTTGGCTGAAAAACTGTTTTTT.

The J gene is TRBJ1-1, the V gene TRBV18; possibly TRBD1 for D (6 bases). V was cut by 2 bases and J by 4 bases, with 17 bases left in between. The CDR3 runs to 16 residues. CDR1 and CDR2 (germline): KGHSH, LQKENI. CDR3 coding DNA: TGTGCCAGCTCACCATCTCGCGGGGGCGCGGGCACTGAAGCTTTCTTT. Its protein is CASSPSRGGAGTEAFF. Variable domain in full (rest from reference TRBV18 and TRBJ1-1): NAGVMQNPRHLVRRRGQEARLRCSPMKGHSHVYWYRQLPEEGLKFMVYLQKENIIDESGMPKERFSAEFPKEGPSILRIQQVVRGDSAAYFCASSPSRGGAGTEAFFGQGTRLTVV.

The rearrangement uses TRBV19 and TRBJ1-2; no firm D call. The CDR3 covers 11 residues. Germline CDR1 is LNHDA and CDR2 is SQIVND (reference sequence). V lost 3 bases to trimming and J lost 6 bases, with 5 bases between them. In nucleotides, the CDR3 is TGTGCCAGTAGTATCACCGATGGCTACACCTTC. It translates to CASSITDGYTF.

The chain is built from TRBV12-3 or TRBV12-4 and TRBJ1-1; a weak D match, TRBD1 (5 bases). The CDR3 has 12 amino acids. V was pared by 2 bases and J by 8 bases, with 9 bases between. CDR3 DNA sequence: TGTGCCAGCAGTTTATCGGCAGGGGAAGCTTTCTTT. It is translated as CASSLSAGEAFF.

V and J are TRBV6-5 and TRBJ2-5; 7 bases are a match to TRBD1. This CDR3 has 18 amino acids. After removal of 0 bases from V and 8 bases from J, the junction contained 18 bases not matched to a gene. CDR1 is MNHEY and CDR2 is SVGAGI in the germline V gene. CDR3 sequence reads: CASSYSGLRTGTKRTQYF. Written as DNA, the CDR3 is TGTGCCAGCAGTTACTCAGGTTTGCGGACAGGCACCAAGAGAACCCAGTACTTC.

This chain joins TRBV12-3 or TRBV12-4 and TRBJ1-5, with D perhaps TRBD1 (5 bases). The CDR3 is 15 amino acids. With 2 bases removed from V and 1 base from J, the gap between germline ends came to 9 bases. Here the CDR3 DNA reads TGTGCCAGCAGTTTAAGGGACGGGAGCAATCAGCCCCAGCATTTT. Translated, it gives CASSLRDGSNQPQHF.

The gene calls are TRBV29-1 and TRBJ1-2, with TRBD1 matching over 9 bases. Unmatched junction bases numbered 14, after V lost 6 bases and J lost 6 bases. CDR1 SQVTM and CDR2 ANQGSEA come from the germline V gene. There are 15 residues in the CDR3. CDR3 loop: CSVLWTGEELNGYTF. The CDR3 DNA follows: TGCAGCGTACTTTGGACAGGGGAAGAACTGAATGGCTACACCTTC.

This chain uses TRBV5-4 with TRBJ2-1; TRBD2 matches at 11 bases. The CDR3 is 15 amino acids. The trim removed 4 bases at V and 6 bases at J, leaving 6 bases unmatched. The germline CDR1 and CDR2 sequences are SGHNT and YYREEE (reference sequence). The CDR3 DNA reads as TGTGCCAGCAGCGAAGCCGGGACTAGCGGCAATGAGCAGTTCTTC. Translating it yields CASSEAGTSGNEQFF.

The chain couples TRBV10-3 to TRBJ2-4, with a tentative D call TRBD2 (5 bases). Per germline, CDR1 ENHRY and CDR2 SYGVKD. The CDR3 totals 14 residues. V lost 6 bases to trimming and J lost 5 bases, with 14 bases between them. The CDR3 region is CAISQTIGENIQYF. The CDR3 DNA follows: TGTGCCATCAGCCAGACCATCGGGGAAAACATTCAGTACTTC.

The chain recombines TRBV19 with TRBJ1-5, with a possible D match to TRBD1 (6 bases). Germline CDR1 reads LNHDA; CDR2 reads SQIVND (reference sequence). The length of the CDR3 is 15 residues. V was clipped by 5 bases and J by 2 bases, with 13 bases between them. CDR3: CASSALKGGNQPQHF. The CDR3 DNA follows: TGTGCCAGTAGTGCCCTTAAGGGGGGCAATCAGCCCCAGCATTTT.